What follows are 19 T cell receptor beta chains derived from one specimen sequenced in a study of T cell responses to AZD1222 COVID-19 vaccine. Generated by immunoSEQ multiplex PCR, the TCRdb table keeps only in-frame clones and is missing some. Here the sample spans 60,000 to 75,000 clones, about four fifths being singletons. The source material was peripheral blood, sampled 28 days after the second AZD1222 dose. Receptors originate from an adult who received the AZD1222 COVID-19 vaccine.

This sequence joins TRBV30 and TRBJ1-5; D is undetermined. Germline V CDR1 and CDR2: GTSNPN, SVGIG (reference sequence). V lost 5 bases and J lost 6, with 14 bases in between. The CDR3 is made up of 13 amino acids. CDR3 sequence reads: CAWAPSTIQPQHF. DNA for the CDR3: TGTGCCTGGGCCCCTTCTACTATTCAGCCCCAGCATTTT.

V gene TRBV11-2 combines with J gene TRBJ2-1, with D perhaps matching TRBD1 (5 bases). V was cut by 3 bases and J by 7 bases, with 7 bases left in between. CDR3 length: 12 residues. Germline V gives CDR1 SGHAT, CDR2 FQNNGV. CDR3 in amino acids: CASSLTENEQFF. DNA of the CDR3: TGTGCCAGCAGCTTGACAGAAAATGAGCAGTTCTTC.

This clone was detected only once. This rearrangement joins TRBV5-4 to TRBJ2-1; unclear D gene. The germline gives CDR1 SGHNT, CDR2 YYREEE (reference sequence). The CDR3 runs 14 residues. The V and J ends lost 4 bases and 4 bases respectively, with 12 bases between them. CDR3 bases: TGTGCCAGCAGCAACGTCGGAACATACAATGAGCAGTTCTTC. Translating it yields CASSNVGTYNEQFF.

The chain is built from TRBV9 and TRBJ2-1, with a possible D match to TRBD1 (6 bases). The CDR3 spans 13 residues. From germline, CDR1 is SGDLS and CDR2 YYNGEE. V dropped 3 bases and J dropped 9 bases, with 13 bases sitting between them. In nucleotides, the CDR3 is TGTGCCAGCAGCGCCGACAGGATCGTTGAGCAGTTCTTC. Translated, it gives CASSADRIVEQFF.

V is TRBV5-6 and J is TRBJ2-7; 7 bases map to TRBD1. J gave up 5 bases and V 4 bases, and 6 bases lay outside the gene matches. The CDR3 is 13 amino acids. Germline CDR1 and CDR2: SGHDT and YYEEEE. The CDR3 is CASSPTGVHEQYF. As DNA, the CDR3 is TGTGCCAGCAGCCCAACAGGGGTCCACGAGCAGTACTTC.

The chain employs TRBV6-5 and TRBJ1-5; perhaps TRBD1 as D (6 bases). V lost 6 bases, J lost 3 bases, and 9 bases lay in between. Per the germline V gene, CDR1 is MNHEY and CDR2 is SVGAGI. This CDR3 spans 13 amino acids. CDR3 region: CASRTGLNQPQHF. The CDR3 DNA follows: TGTGCCAGCAGGACAGGTCTCAATCAGCCCCAGCATTTT.

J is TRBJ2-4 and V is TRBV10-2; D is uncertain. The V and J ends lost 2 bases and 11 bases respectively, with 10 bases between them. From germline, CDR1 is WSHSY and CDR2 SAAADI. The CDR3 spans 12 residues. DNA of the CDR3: TGCGCCAGCAGTGAGCTGGGGTCTTTTCAGTACTTC. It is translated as CASSELGSFQYF.

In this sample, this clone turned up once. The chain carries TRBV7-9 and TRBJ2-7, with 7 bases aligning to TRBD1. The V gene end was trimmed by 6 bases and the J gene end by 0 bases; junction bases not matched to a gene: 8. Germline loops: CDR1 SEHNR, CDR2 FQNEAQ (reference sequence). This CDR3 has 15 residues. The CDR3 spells CASRSTGMDSYEQYF. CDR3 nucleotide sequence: TGTGCCAGCAGATCGACAGGGATGGACTCCTACGAGCAGTACTTC.

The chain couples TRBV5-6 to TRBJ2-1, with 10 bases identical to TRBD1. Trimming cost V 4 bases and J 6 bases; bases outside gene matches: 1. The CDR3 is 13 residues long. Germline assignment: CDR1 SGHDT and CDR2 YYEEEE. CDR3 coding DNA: TGTGCCAGCAGCCGGGACAGGGGCAATGAGCAGTTCTTC. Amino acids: CASSRDRGNEQFF.

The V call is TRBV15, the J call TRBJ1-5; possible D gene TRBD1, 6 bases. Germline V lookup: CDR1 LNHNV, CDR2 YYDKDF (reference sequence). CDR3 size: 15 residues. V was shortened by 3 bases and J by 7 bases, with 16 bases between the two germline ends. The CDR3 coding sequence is TGTGCCACCAGCAGCTTCGGGGGCATTGGCCAGCCCCAGCATTTT. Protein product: CATSSFGGIGQPQHF.

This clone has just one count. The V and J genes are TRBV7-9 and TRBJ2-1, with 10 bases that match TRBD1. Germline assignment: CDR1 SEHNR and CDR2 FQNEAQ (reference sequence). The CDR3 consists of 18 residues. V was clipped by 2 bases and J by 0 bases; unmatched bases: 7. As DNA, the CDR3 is TGTGCCAGCAGCTTACGACAGGGGGCGTCGGGCTCCTACAATGAGCAGTTCTTC. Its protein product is CASSLRQGASGSYNEQFF.

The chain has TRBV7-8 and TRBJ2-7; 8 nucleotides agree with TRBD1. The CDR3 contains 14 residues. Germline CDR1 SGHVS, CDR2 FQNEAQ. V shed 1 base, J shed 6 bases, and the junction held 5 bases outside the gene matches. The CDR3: CASSLGGQAGEQYF. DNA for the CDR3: TGTGCCAGCAGCTTAGGGGGACAGGCGGGCGAGCAGTACTTC.

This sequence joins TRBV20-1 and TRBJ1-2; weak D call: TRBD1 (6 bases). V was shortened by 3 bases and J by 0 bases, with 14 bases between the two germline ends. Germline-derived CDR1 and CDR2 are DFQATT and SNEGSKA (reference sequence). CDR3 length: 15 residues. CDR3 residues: CSASARGGTNYGYTF. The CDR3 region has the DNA TGCAGTGCTAGTGCTAGGGGGGGCACTAACTATGGCTACACCTTC.

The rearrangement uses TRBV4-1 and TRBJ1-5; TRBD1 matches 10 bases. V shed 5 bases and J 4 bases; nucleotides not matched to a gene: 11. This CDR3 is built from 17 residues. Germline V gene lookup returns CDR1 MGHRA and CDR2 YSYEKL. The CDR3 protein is CASSSRQGAFKNQPQHF. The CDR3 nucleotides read TGCGCCAGCAGCTCCCGACAGGGGGCGTTCAAGAATCAGCCCCAGCATTTT.

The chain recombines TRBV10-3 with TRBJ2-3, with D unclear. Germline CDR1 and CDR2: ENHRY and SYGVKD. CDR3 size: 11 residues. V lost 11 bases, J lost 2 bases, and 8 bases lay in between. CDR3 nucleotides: TGTGCCGGACGGTCCACAGATACGCAGTATTTT. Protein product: CAGRSTDTQYF.

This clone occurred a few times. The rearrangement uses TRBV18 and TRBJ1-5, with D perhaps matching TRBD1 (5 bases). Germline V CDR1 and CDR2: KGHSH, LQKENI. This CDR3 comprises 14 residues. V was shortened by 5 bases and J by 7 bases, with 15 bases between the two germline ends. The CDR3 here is CASSADRREQPQHF. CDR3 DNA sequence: TGTGCCAGCTCAGCTGACAGACGGGAGCAGCCCCAGCATTTT. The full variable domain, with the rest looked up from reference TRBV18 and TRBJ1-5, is NAGVMQNPRHLVRRRGQEARLRCSPMKGHSHVYWYRQLPEEGLKFMVYLQKENIIDESGMPKERFSAEFPKEGPSILRIQQVVRGDSAAYFCASSADRREQPQHFGDGTRLSIL.

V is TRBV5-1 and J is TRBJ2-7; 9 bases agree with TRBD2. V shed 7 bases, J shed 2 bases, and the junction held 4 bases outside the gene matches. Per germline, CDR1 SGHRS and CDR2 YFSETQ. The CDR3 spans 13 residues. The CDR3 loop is CASGAGGTYEQYF. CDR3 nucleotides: TGCGCCAGCGGGGCGGGGGGGACCTACGAGCAGTACTTC.

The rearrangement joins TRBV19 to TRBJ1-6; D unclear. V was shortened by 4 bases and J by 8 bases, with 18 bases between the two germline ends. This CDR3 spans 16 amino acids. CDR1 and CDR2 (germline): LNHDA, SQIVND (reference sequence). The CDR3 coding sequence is TGTGCCAGTAGTAACGGGGAGTCGATATATTATTCACCCCTCCACTTT. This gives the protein CASSNGESIYYSPLHF.

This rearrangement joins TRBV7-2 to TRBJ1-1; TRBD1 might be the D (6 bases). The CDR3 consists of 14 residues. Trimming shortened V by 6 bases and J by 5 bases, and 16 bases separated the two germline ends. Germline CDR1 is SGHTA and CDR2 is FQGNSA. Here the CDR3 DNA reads TGTGCCAGCAGAACCACGGGGGCGCGGACTGAAGCTTTCTTT. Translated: CASRTTGARTEAFF.